These T cell receptor beta chains were read from a single sample in a study of spatial heterogeneity in lung cancer. Each CDR3 protein gets one entry after TCRdb re-called the 5' RACE reads with MiXCR. The top ten clones hold roughly 45% of a sample with 35,000 to 55,000 distinct CDR3 sequences, around 6.5% of them seen once. The sequencing used PBMCs, collected at surgery. The receptors stem from a female donor with early-stage non-small cell lung cancer. CDR3s include the opening cysteine and the closing phenylalanine or tryptophan. Fields, in order: J gene, D gene, V gene, clone size, CDR3 DNA, CDR3 protein. D genes are given only for firm matches. Size tells how often a clone was seen (once, few, many) or the class of an expanded clone, and some rows leave it out.

TRBJ2-7 TRBD2 TRBV6-5 many TGTGCCAGCAGTTACAATAGCGGGGAGTCCTACGAGCAGTACTTC CASSYNSGESYEQYF
TRBJ2-7 . TRBV28 few TGTGCCAGCAGTAGGAGGGTAGGGCAGTACTTC CASSRRVGQYF
TRBJ1-5 . TRBV6-1 many TGTGCCAGCAGAATCAATCAGCCCCAGCATTTT CASRINQPQHF
TRBJ2-4 TRBD2 TRBV9 . TGTGCCAGCAGCGCGCATACCCTCGGGGGGGCCAAAAACATTCAGTACTTC CASSAHTLGGAKNIQYF
TRBJ2-7 . TRBV4-3 few TGCGCCAGCAGCCCCCAACCGGGGCCAGTCTACGAGCAGTACTTC CASSPQPGPVYEQYF
TRBJ1-3 TRBD1 TRBV11-2 . TGTGCCAGCAGCTTAGTTACAGGGGGAACTGGAAACACCATATATTTT CASSLVTGGTGNTIYF
TRBJ2-5 . TRBV5-4 . TGTGCCAGCAGCTTCATAGAGGGGGAGACCCAGTACTTC CASSFIEGETQYF
TRBJ2-2 . TRBV28 . TGTGCCAGCAAGGGGAACACCGGGGAGCTGTTTTTT CASKGNTGELFF
TRBJ1-1 . TRBV29-1 many TGCAGCGTCGGAGACATGAACACTGAAGCTTTCTTT CSVGDMNTEAFF
TRBJ2-7 TRBD1 TRBV12-3/TRBV12-4 many TGTGCCAGCAGAGACCGGGACAGACTTTACGAGCAGTACTTC CASRDRDRLYEQYF